The rows below give T cell receptor beta chains drawn from one sample of a study of technical replicates of blood from a handful of donors. Data came from immunoSEQ multiplex PCR; TCRdb stores just in-frame clones and leaves some out. The repertoire holds roughly 70,000 clones, with approximately 96% as singletons. Sequences were obtained from T cells isolated from PBMCs. The receptor source for this set is a human donor in good health. Both conserved end residues are part of each CDR3. D genes are given only for firm matches.

j_call	v_call	d_call	cdr3_length	cdr3_aa
TRBJ2-7	TRBV7-2	NA	14	CASSLEGGYYEQYF
TRBJ1-5	TRBV4-1	TRBD1	15	CASSREQGNNQPQHF
TRBJ2-1	TRBV7-6	TRBD2	15	CASSSASGIYNEQFF
TRBJ1-2	TRBV30	NA	11	CAWSAGEGYTF
TRBJ2-1	TRBV9	NA	17	CASSGGPRGSSYNEQFF
TRBJ2-1	TRBV5-4	NA	13	CASSLESFNEQFF
TRBJ2-1	TRBV19	TRBD1	16	CASSMPGQGPYNEQFF
TRBJ1-1	TRBV10-3	TRBD1	12	CAIRTGSTEAFF
TRBJ1-5	TRBV27	NA	12	CASSPRNQPQHF
TRBJ2-5	TRBV9	NA	16	CASSVGDTRGAETQYF
TRBJ2-4	TRBV2	TRBD2	16	CASSAASGMGKNIQYF
TRBJ2-5	TRBV7-3	NA	15	CASSSPEGLGETQYF
TRBJ2-6	TRBV7-9	TRBD1	17	CASSGVPGQPGANVLTF
TRBJ1-1	TRBV6-5	NA	15	CASTRIRGGNTEAFF
TRBJ2-7	TRBV5-1	NA	14	CASSLVGRSYEQYF
TRBJ2-3	TRBV11-2	NA	15	CASSFHGHRTDTQYF
TRBJ2-7	TRBV7-8	NA	13	CASSLSRSDEQYF
TRBJ1-1	TRBV5-1	TRBD1	13	CASSLTGGTEAFF
TRBJ1-2	TRBV7-3	TRBD1	18	CASSLTGATGGRGYGYTF
TRBJ2-7	TRBV2	NA	17	CASSPKGGAGLYGEQYF
TRBJ1-1	TRBV5-1	NA	16	CASSLVSGHLNTEAFF
TRBJ2-2	TRBV9	TRBD1	15	CASSGTGDGTGELFF
TRBJ1-3	TRBV29-1	TRBD1	13	CSAGGQESNTIYF
TRBJ1-1	TRBV7-9	NA	13	CASSLGQNTEAFF
TRBJ2-2	TRBV5-1	NA	14	CASSLGTSAGELFF
TRBJ1-4	TRBV27	TRBD1	14	CASRGDRVGEKLFF
TRBJ1-5	TRBV7-2	NA	15	CASSQEVGGVQPQHF
TRBJ2-1	TRBV5-6	TRBD2	15	CASSLGTSGKAEQFF
TRBJ2-7	TRBV4-1	TRBD2	15	CASSLILAGAKEQYF
TRBJ2-1	TRBV4-1	TRBD2	17	CASSHNTAAGSYNEQFF
TRBJ2-5	TRBV7-6	TRBD1	18	CASSLESASDRVKETQYF
TRBJ1-2	TRBV30	TRBD1	13	CAQRYRGNGGYTF
TRBJ1-1	TRBV10-3	NA	11	CAISLGTEAFF
TRBJ1-5	TRBV27	NA	14	CASSFTASNQPQHF
TRBJ2-5	TRBV29-1	TRBD1	12	CSFRTGGETQYF
TRBJ2-7	TRBV28	NA	12	CASSPYFYEQYF
TRBJ2-7	TRBV9	TRBD1	15	CASSKPGQGDHEQYF
TRBJ2-5	TRBV9	TRBD2	17	CASSAMTSGRALETQYF
TRBJ1-2	TRBV7-9	NA	15	CASSLRFAGAYGYTF
TRBJ2-5	TRBV29-1	TRBD1	13	CSVAWQGVETQYF
TRBJ1-4	TRBV10-3	TRBD1	15	CAISPSTGEIEKLFF
TRBJ2-1	TRBV7-3	TRBD1	16	CASSLTGSSSYNEQFF
TRBJ2-7	TRBV30	TRBD1	15	CAWSNSGTGGFEQYF
TRBJ1-1	TRBV11-3	NA	12	CASSLDRGQAFF
TRBJ2-3	TRBV2	NA	14	CAGTYRAPGDTQYF
TRBJ1-4	TRBV18	NA	16	CASSRSLDSSNEKLFF
TRBJ2-1	TRBV11-2	TRBD2	15	CASSSLAGVDNEQFF
TRBJ1-2	TRBV7-9	NA	14	CASSQTTGNRGYTF
TRBJ2-1	TRBV11-3	TRBD2	17	CASSPSPLAGGFNEQFF
TRBJ2-7	TRBV9	TRBD2	14	CASSVGGSNYEQYF
TRBJ2-3	TRBV7-9	NA	12	CASSLVSDTQYF
TRBJ1-1	TRBV7-2	NA	13	CASSINRDTEAFF
TRBJ1-5	TRBV29-1	TRBD1	17	CSVAGTGSFGSNQPQHF
TRBJ2-1	TRBV28	TRBD2	15	CASSLYLAGGNEQFF
TRBJ1-4	TRBV10-1	TRBD1	17	CASSDGTGPLSNEKLFF
TRBJ2-7	TRBV27	NA	13	CASSLGASYEQYF
TRBJ1-2	TRBV6-7	NA	14	CASNRGTVIYGYTF